Listed below are T cell receptor beta chains from one sample, sequenced in a study of beta chain features in type 1 diabetes. Sequencing was performed with immunoSEQ multiplex PCR; in TCRdb, only in-frame clones are kept and a portion is missing. The profile shows approximately 260,000 clones, approximately 25% of them singletons. Sequencing used naive CD4+ T cells from blood. Receptor source: a woman in her 30s with type 1 diabetes. Both conserved end residues are part of each CDR3. The D gene is left open where the match is weak. Size tells how often a clone was seen (once, few, many) or the class of an expanded clone, and some rows leave it out.

v_call	clone_size	d_call	j_call	cdr3_aa	cdr3_nt
TRBV28	few	TRBD2	TRBJ2-7	CASSLGLAGVKCEQYF	TGTGCCAGCAGTTTGGGACTAGCGGGAGTAAAATGCGAGCAGTACTTC
TRBV4-1	NA	TRBD1	TRBJ1-3	CASSQGYRKDRRKGNTIYF	TGCGCCAGCAGCCAAGGATATCGAAAGGACAGGAGGAAAGGAAACACCATATATTTT
TRBV7-2	NA	TRBD1	TRBJ2-7	CASSRDRGAEQYF	TGTGCCAGCAGTCGGGACAGGGGTGCCGAGCAGTACTTC
TRBV7-2	NA	TRBD1	TRBJ1-5	CASSSPERTGANQPQHF	TGTGCCAGCAGCTCCCCCGAGCGGACAGGGGCCAATCAGCCCCAGCATTTT
TRBV7-3	NA	NA	TRBJ2-1	CASSLTGVDNEQFF	TGTGCCAGCAGCTTAACAGGGGTAGACAATGAGCAGTTCTTC
TRBV5-1	NA	TRBD2	TRBJ2-5	CASSSSGRPQETQYF	TGCGCCAGCAGCTCTAGCGGGAGGCCCCAAGAGACCCAGTACTTC
TRBV5-1	NA	NA	TRBJ2-7	CASSDSYEQYF	TGCGCCAGCAGCGACAGCTACGAGCAGTACTTC
TRBV10-2	few	NA	TRBJ2-1	CASSERLRDEEQFF	TGCGCCAGCAGTGAGCGGCTCCGGGATGAAGAGCAGTTCTTC
TRBV2	NA	NA	TRBJ2-1	CASRTELSSYNEQFF	TGTGCCAGCAGGACAGAACTGAGCTCCTACAATGAGCAGTTCTTC
TRBV11-2	few	NA	TRBJ2-7	CASSLSTGRREQYF	TGTGCCAGCAGCTTAAGTACCGGTAGGCGGGAGCAGTACTTC
TRBV18	few	NA	TRBJ2-5	CASSPVPGGGGETQYF	TGTGCCAGCTCACCAGTTCCGGGGGGCGGAGGAGAGACCCAGTACTTC
TRBV19	NA	NA	TRBJ2-1	CASSIPGVAYNEQFF	TGTGCCAGTAGTATTCCGGGGGTTGCCTACAATGAGCAGTTCTTC
TRBV18	few	NA	TRBJ1-5	CASAGSWGNQPQHF	TGTGCCAGCGCCGGGAGCTGGGGCAATCAGCCCCAGCATTTT
TRBV7-3	few	TRBD2	TRBJ2-1	CASSFNRAGGGKNEQFF	TGTGCCAGCAGCTTTAATCGGGCGGGCGGGGGAAAGAATGAGCAGTTCTTC
TRBV9	few	NA	TRBJ1-2	CASSPSPDRNYGYTF	TGTGCCAGCAGCCCTAGCCCCGACAGGAACTATGGCTACACCTTC
TRBV2	NA	NA	TRBJ1-5	CASSGMAGNQPQHF	TGTGCCAGCAGTGGTATGGCAGGGAATCAGCCCCAGCATTTT
TRBV6-1	NA	TRBD1	TRBJ2-7	CASRLTGGGYEQYF	TGTGCCAGTCGCCTCACAGGGGGAGGCTACGAGCAGTACTTC
TRBV29-1	NA	NA	TRBJ1-3	CSVDVQAGSGNTIYF	TGCAGCGTTGACGTGCAGGCGGGCTCTGGAAACACCATATATTTT
TRBV11-1	NA	TRBD1	TRBJ2-5	CASSLKDRKETQYF	TGTGCCAGCAGCTTAAAGGACAGGAAAGAGACCCAGTACTTC
TRBV9	NA	TRBD2	TRBJ2-3	CASSVALTSGIDTQYF	TGTGCCAGCAGCGTAGCCTTGACTAGCGGGATAGATACGCAGTATTTT
TRBV7-8	few	TRBD2	TRBJ2-3	CASLAIRLADTDTQYF	TGTGCCAGCTTGGCTATTCGACTAGCGGACACAGATACGCAGTATTTT
TRBV5-1	few	NA	TRBJ2-2	CASSPFTGNTGELFF	TGCGCCAGCAGCCCCTTCACAGGGAACACCGGGGAGCTGTTTTTT
TRBV9	NA	NA	TRBJ1-2	CASSPQPEDRPGGYTF	TGTGCCAGCAGCCCCCAACCTGAGGACCGTCCGGGAGGCTACACCTTC
TRBV14	NA	NA	TRBJ2-1	CASSQDLFGEQFF	TGTGCCAGCAGCCAAGACCTATTTGGTGAGCAGTTCTTC
TRBV6-1	NA	NA	TRBJ1-1	CASTAGGDTEAFF	TGTGCCAGCACCGCCGGGGGAGACACTGAAGCTTTCTTT
TRBV30	NA	TRBD1	TRBJ2-7	CAWDRGVNEQYF	TGTGCCTGGGACAGGGGGGTAAACGAGCAGTACTTC
TRBV11-2	NA	NA	TRBJ2-7	CASSFNLPAWSESYEQYF	TGTGCCAGCAGCTTCAACCTACCGGCCTGGTCGGAGAGCTACGAGCAGTACTTC
TRBV5-1	once	NA	TRBJ2-3	CASSPVSTDTQYF	TGCGCCAGCAGCCCCGTGAGCACAGATACGCAGTATTTT
TRBV7-2	few	NA	TRBJ2-3	CATHQLRDNVDTQYF	TGTGCCACTCACCAACTCAGGGACAACGTAGATACGCAGTATTTT
TRBV23-1	NA	NA	TRBJ2-7	CASSPEQTLYEQYF	TGCGCCAGCAGTCCGGAACAGACCCTCTACGAGCAGTACTTC
TRBV5-1	few	TRBD1	TRBJ2-7	CASSSGGQGANEQYF	TGCGCCAGCAGCTCGGGGGGACAGGGGGCGAACGAGCAGTACTTC
TRBV7-3	NA	TRBD1	TRBJ1-1	CASSAHRGTEAFF	TGTGCCAGCAGCGCCCACAGGGGCACTGAAGCTTTCTTT
TRBV29-1	NA	TRBD2	TRBJ2-5	CSGGLAGAGETQYF	TGCAGCGGGGGACTAGCGGGAGCAGGAGAGACCCAGTACTTC